Included here is one T cell receptor (beta chain) sequence, with context. This record belongs to a study of cytomegalovirus exposure and HLA in healthy donors. PCR primers comprised 60 Vbeta and 13 Jbeta primers. Assay used: immunoSEQ multiplex PCR; TCRdb lists only in-frame clones, some missing. Of 150,000 to 180,000 clones listed, 70% to 80% are singletons. The germline CDR1 and CDR2 sequences are SGHVS and FQNEAQ. V dropped 1 base and J dropped 0 bases, with 21 bases sitting between them. The CDR3 has 19 amino acids. Sequenced: PBMCs. The rearrangement uses TRBV7-8 and TRBJ1-1; possible D gene TRBD1, 5 bases. The origin of this receptor is a man aged 25 to 40 in good health and CMV-seropositive. The CDR3 DNA is TGTGCCAGCAGCTTAGAATCAGGGTACATCTCCCCCATGAACACTGAAGCTTTCTTT. This sequence encodes CASSLESGYISPMNTEAFF.